A single sample is the source of the 7 T cell receptor beta chains below, sequenced in a study of Graves' ophthalmopathy and Graves' hyperthyroidism. Amplification from RNA transcripts yielded the TCR beta CDR3 regions. First-round RT-PCR used HTBI primers; second-round multiplex PCR followed. TCRdb redid the calling of the multiplex PCR reads with MiXCR, one entry per CDR3 protein. The table has fewer than 350,000 distinct CDR3 sequences, around a sixth seen once; the top ten hold 12%. The sequenced sample was peripheral blood. These receptors were taken from an adult man with Graves' ophthalmopathy.

V and J are TRBV6-2 or TRBV6-3 and TRBJ1-5, with 8 bases fitting TRBD1. Trimming took 6 bases from V and 7 from J; bases not matched to a gene: 8. The CDR3 loop spans 14 amino acids. Germline loops: CDR1 MNHEY, CDR2 SVGEGT. The CDR3 sequence: CASRIRTGRQPQHF. CDR3 sequence (DNA): TGTGCCAGCAGGATACGGACAGGGAGACAGCCCCAGCATTTT.

This clonotype was seen repeatedly, ten times or more. This chain joins TRBV11-2 and TRBJ2-2, with TRBD1 matching over 8 bases. Germline V lookup: CDR1 SGHAT, CDR2 FQNNGV. The CDR3 has 15 amino acids. Germline trimming cut 5 bases from V and 5 bases from J; bases unmatched to any gene: 7. DNA for the CDR3: TGTGCCAGCAGCCCGCAGGGGGCGCTTACCGGGGAGCTGTTTTTT. As protein: CASSPQGALTGELFF.

In its sample, this clonotype was seen many times. The V gene is TRBV28, the J gene TRBJ2-7; 11 bases agree with TRBD2. This CDR3 has 20 residues. Losses at the gene ends were 5 bases for V and 0 bases for J; bases not matched to a gene: 18. From germline, CDR1 is MDHEN and CDR2 SYDVKM. The CDR3 reads CASSPPGTSGIRSSSYEQYF. DNA for the CDR3: TGTGCCAGCAGTCCCCCCGGGACTAGCGGTATAAGATCCAGCTCCTACGAGCAGTACTTC.

This clonotype was seen a few times. This chain uses TRBV11-2 with TRBJ2-2; possible D gene TRBD2, 6 bases. The CDR3 length is 17 residues. V was clipped by 1 base and J by 0 bases, with 12 bases between them. In germline, CDR1 is SGHAT, CDR2 FQNNGV. The CDR3 spells CASSLVLADSNTGELFF. In DNA, the CDR3 is TGTGCCAGCAGCTTAGTACTAGCAGACTCGAACACCGGGGAGCTGTTTTTT.

This chain connects TRBV12-3 or TRBV12-4 to TRBJ2-5; no firm D call. Trimming stripped 2 bases from V and 1 base from J, with 8 bases between. The CDR3 spans 14 residues. CDR3 nucleotides: TGTGCCAGCAGTTTAACTGGCCCCCAAGAGACCCAGTACTTC. This codes for CASSLTGPQETQYF.

This clonotype has at least ten counts. The J gene is TRBJ1-1, the V gene TRBV20-1; maybe TRBD1 (5 bases). The CDR3 is 12 amino acids. Trimming pared 0 bases from V and 7 bases from J, leaving 9 bases between. The germline V gene has CDR1 DFQATT and CDR2 SNEGSKA (reference sequence). CDR3 nucleotides: TGCAGTGCTAGAGAAGGGACGGTTGAAGCTTTCTTT. Translating gives CSAREGTVEAFF.

This clonotype was seen at least ten times. The chain has TRBV7-2 and TRBJ1-2; tentatively, D is TRBD1 (5 bases). This CDR3 has 15 amino acids. V lost 1 base, J lost 7 bases, and 16 bases lay in between. CDR1 and CDR2 (germline): SGHTA, FQGNSA. The CDR3 loop is CASSLVVSQGPGYTF. Written as DNA, the CDR3 is TGTGCCAGCAGCTTAGTGGTATCGCAGGGCCCTGGCTACACCTTC. Full variable domain (remainder filled in from reference TRBV7-2 and TRBJ1-2): GAGVSQSPSNKVTEKGKDVELRCDPISGHTALYWYRQSLGQGLEFLIYFQGNSAPDKSGLPSDRFSAERTGGSVSTLTIQRTQQEDSAVYLCASSLVVSQGPGYTFGSGTRLTVV.